These 19 T cell receptor beta chains came from one sample sequenced in a study of CD8+CD57+ T cells in acquired aplastic anemia (dated by TCRdb to the late 2010s). Patients chosen for sequencing had shown expansion of CD8+CD57+ cells by flow cytometry. TCRdb names Illumina HiSeq 2000 as the instrument used. Profiling of TCR beta VDJ combinations and CDR3 sequences used genomic DNA as the template. TCRdb reprocessing: public reads trimmed at Q25 with fastp, clones called with MiXCR, in-frame beta chains kept. Identical CDR3 proteins give one entry, which carries the most common genes and DNA. Across this sample there are about 220,000 distinct CDR3 sequences, with around 46% seen only once. Less than 9% of the sample belongs to the ten largest clones. Material: sorted CD4+, CD8+, or CD8+CD57+ T cells (not recorded which) from PBMCs. The receptors originated from a human donor with aplastic anemia.

CDR3 in amino acids: CASSLGRSLSEAFF. CDR3 in DNA: TGTGCCAGCAGCTTGGGACGGAGCTTAAGCGAAGCTTTCTTT. The chain combines TRBV7-6 with TRBJ1-1; D perhaps matches TRBD1 (5 bases). The V end was cut by 3 bases, the J end by 8 bases, with 16 bases between. This CDR3 is 14 amino acids long. Germline CDR1 and CDR2: SGHVS and FNYEAQ.

The rearrangement joins TRBV7-2 to TRBJ1-1; 8 nucleotides agree with TRBD1. Germline V gives CDR1 SGHTA, CDR2 FQGNSA. CDR3 length equals 18 residues. The V and J ends lost 2 bases and 5 bases, in that order; junction bases with no gene match: 16. The CDR3 spells CASSLNAGQGGFRTEAFF. As DNA, the CDR3 is TGTGCCAGCAGCTTAAACGCCGGACAGGGCGGGTTTAGGACTGAAGCTTTCTTT.

This clonotype turned up a few times. V gene TRBV4-3 combines with J gene TRBJ2-3, with TRBD2 as a possible D gene (6 bases). Trimming stripped 0 bases from V and 3 bases from J, with 13 bases between. Germline CDR1 is LGHNA and CDR2 is YSLEER. The CDR3 extends over 16 amino acids. In DNA, the CDR3 is TGCGCCAGCAGCCAAGAAGGGGTGGGGGGAACAGATACGCAGTATTTT. This encodes CASSQEGVGGTDTQYF.

This clonotype occurred many times. This chain links TRBV2 with TRBJ1-1, with a possible D match to TRBD1 (5 bases). V gave up 3 bases and J gave up 3 bases, with 11 bases separating them. CDR1 and CDR2 from the germline V gene are SNHLY and FYNNEI. CDR3 length: 14 amino acids. CDR3 sequence reads: CASSELMGDTEAFF. DNA for the CDR3: TGTGCCAGCAGTGAGTTGATGGGGGACACTGAAGCTTTCTTT.

This clonotype was recorded at least ten times. V usage is TRBV5-8 and J usage is TRBJ1-2; a possible D gene is TRBD1 (6 bases). CDR1 is SGHTS, CDR2 YDEGEE, per germline. This CDR3 has 14 amino acids. The V end lost 1 base, the J end lost 6 bases, and 13 bases lay between the germline ends. The CDR3 DNA reads TGTGCCAGCAGCTTGCGAACAGGGAACGATGGCTACACCTTC. Translated: CASSLRTGNDGYTF.

The chain combines TRBV15 with TRBJ1-2; 7 bases are shared with TRBD1. V dropped 3 bases and J dropped 2; count of bases not matched to a gene: 6. There are 15 residues in the CDR3. Germline values: CDR1 LNHNV, CDR2 YYDKDF (reference sequence). CDR3 DNA: TGTGCCACCAGCAGTACACCGGGACAGAACTATGGCTACACCTTC. It encodes CATSSTPGQNYGYTF.

As for this clonotype: One junction end does not reproduce the germline sequence, and a read error may be involved. The CDR3 is CASSTIPGEQETQYF. In DNA, the CDR3 is TGCGCCAGCAGCACCATTCCGGGAGAACAAGAGACCCAGTACTTC. The chain links TRBV3-1 to TRBJ2-5; TRBD2 might be the D (6 bases). This CDR3 region has 15 residues. The germline V gene encodes CDR1 LGHDT and CDR2 YNNKEL (reference sequence).

About this clonotype: The junction departs from the called germline gene at one end, perhaps through a read error. The J gene is TRBJ1-4, the V gene TRBV9, with 9 bases that match TRBD1. The CDR3 covers 17 residues. From germline, CDR1 is SGDLS and CDR2 YYNGEE. CDR3: CASSVERGQGSNEKLSF. Written as DNA, the CDR3 is TGTGCCAGCAGCGTAGAAAGGGGACAGGGTTCTAATGAAAAACTGTCTTTT.

The CDR3 sequence is CAIRPGTGDSPLHF. The CDR3 DNA sequence: TGTGCCATCAGGCCCGGGACAGGGGACTCACCCCTCCACTTT. V and J are TRBV6-5 and TRBJ1-6; 10 bases match TRBD1. The CDR3 is 14 residues long. Trimming took 10 bases from V and 10 from J; bases not matched to a gene: 10. Looked up from germline, CDR1 is MNHEY and CDR2 is SVGAGI.

The chain combines TRBV7-9 with TRBJ2-7, with unresolved D. V was cut by 5 bases and J by 3 bases, with 11 bases left in between. Germline assignment: CDR1 SEHNR and CDR2 FQNEAQ (reference sequence). The CDR3 has 13 residues. Written as DNA, the CDR3 is TGTGCCAGCAGCGCCGGGTCCTTCTACGAGCAGTACTTC. It yields the protein CASSAGSFYEQYF. The whole variable domain, remainder taken from reference TRBV7-9 and TRBJ2-7, is DTGVSQNPRHKITKRGQNVTFRCDPISEHNRLYWYRQTLGQGPEFLTYFQNEAQLEKSRLLSDRFSAERPKGSFSTLEIQRTEQGDSAMYLCASSAGSFYEQYFGPGTRLTVT.

V is TRBV29-1 and J is TRBJ1-1; TRBD1 matches 9 bases. Germline assignment: CDR1 SQVTM and CDR2 ANQGSEA. V was pared by 4 bases and J by 11 bases, with 11 bases of the junction left unmatched. The CDR3 spans 13 residues. The CDR3 is CSVARGDRDGAFF. For the CDR3, the DNA is TGCAGCGTTGCGCGCGGGGACAGGGACGGGGCTTTCTTT.

For this clonotype: The conserved phenylalanine or tryptophan normally closing the CDR3 is absent here, so this likely arose from a read error. The V and J genes are TRBV7-8 and TRBJ2-7, with TRBD2 identical over 7 bases. Germline assignment: CDR1 SGHVS and CDR2 FQNEAQ. The CDR3 is made up of 16 amino acids. Germline trimming cut 6 bases from V and 2 bases from J; bases unmatched to any gene: 13. The CDR3: CASSSYEGGETYEQYL. The CDR3 region has the DNA TGTGCCAGCAGTTCCTACGAGGGAGGGGAGACCTACGAGCAGTACCTC.

The CDR3 is CSVEVRPDTQYF. The CDR3 bases are TGCAGCGTTGAAGTCAGGCCAGATACGCAGTATTTT. V is TRBV29-1 and J is TRBJ2-3; no reliable D call. The ends were cut back, 1 base at V and 4 bases at J, with 6 bases in the middle. The germline gives CDR1 SQVTM, CDR2 ANQGSEA. There are 12 residues in the CDR3.

The sample holds many counts of this clonotype. The chain carries TRBV25-1 and TRBJ1-2; D gene uncertain. The CDR3 runs to 13 residues. Between the trimmed V and J ends, which lost 10 bases and 3 bases, there was a span of 15 bases. The germline V gene encodes CDR1 MGHDK and CDR2 SYGVNS. The CDR3 here is CATGDGRDYGYTF. In DNA form, the CDR3 reads TGTGCCACGGGAGATGGTAGGGACTATGGCTACACCTTC.

This clonotype was picked up one time. CDR3 protein: CASRTSGRISYNEQFF. The CDR3 bases are TGTGCCAGTAGGACTAGCGGGAGGATCTCCTACAATGAGCAGTTCTTC. This chain uses TRBV19 with TRBJ2-1; 13 bases align to TRBD2. V lost 6 bases and J lost 0; bases outside the gene matches: 2. This CDR3 comprises 16 residues. CDR1 is LNHDA and CDR2 is SQIVND in the germline V gene (reference sequence).

The chain joins TRBV9 to TRBJ1-6; D is unresolved. Trimming removed 4 bases at V and 8 bases at J, with 16 bases between. Germline V gives CDR1 SGDLS, CDR2 YYNGEE. The CDR3 has 15 amino acids. CDR3 DNA: TGTGCCAGCAGCAGCGACCATCGTGGGGATTCACCCCTCCACTTT. Encoded protein: CASSSDHRGDSPLHF. Drawing the rest from reference TRBV9 and TRBJ1-6, the complete variable domain is DSGVTQTPKHLITATGQRVTLRCSPRSGDLSVYWYQQSLDQGLQFLIQYYNGEERAKGNILERFSAQQFPDLHSELNLSSLELGDSALYFCASSSDHRGDSPLHFGNGTRLTVT.

This clonotype has ten or more counts. The V gene is TRBV19, the J gene TRBJ2-7; TRBD1 matches at 9 bases. V lost 8 bases and J lost 5; bases outside the gene matches: 4. Germline CDR1 is LNHDA and CDR2 is SQIVND (reference sequence). The CDR3 has 12 amino acids. The CDR3 here is CASRTGADEQYF. CDR3 in DNA: TGTGCCAGTCGGACAGGGGCTGACGAGCAGTACTTC.

The chain uses TRBV4-2 and TRBJ2-5, with D possibly matching TRBD1 (5 bases). Germline CDR1 and CDR2: LGHNA and YNFKEQ. The CDR3 sequence is 16 residues long. The ends were cut back, 3 bases at V and 1 base at J, with 15 bases in the middle. The CDR3 sequence is CASSQPSLGAQETQYF. As DNA, the CDR3 is TGTGCCAGCAGCCAGCCCTCCCTAGGGGCCCAAGAGACCCAGTACTTC.

The chain uses TRBV15 and TRBJ1-2; TRBD1 is a possible D gene (5 bases). The germline V and J ends were trimmed by 6 bases and 5 bases, with 19 bases remaining between them. Germline V gene sequence: CDR1 LNHNV, CDR2 YYDKDF (reference sequence). This CDR3 has 15 residues. CDR3 sequence: CATSSLRQTTYGYTF. CDR3 nucleotides: TGTGCCACCAGTTCTCTAAGACAGACAACTTATGGCTACACCTTC.